This TCR beta chain was recorded in a study of cytomegalovirus exposure and HLA in healthy donors. Study-wide points: For TCR beta chains, V- and J-gene trimming was later linked to a missense DCLRE1C variant. For cytomegalovirus status, the classifier reportedly gave diagnoses with high specificity and sensitivity. It was approximately 150 TCR beta chains that were listed as cytomegalovirus-associated. Rarity marked most TCR sequences, yet some public TCRs occurred in many donors.

V dropped 5 bases and J dropped 0 bases, with 14 bases sitting between them. This CDR3 contains 16 residues. From germline, CDR1 is LNHDA and CDR2 SQIVND (reference sequence). PCR employed 60 Vbeta and 13 Jbeta primers. Libraries were prepared by immunoSEQ multiplex PCR; TCRdb keeps only in-frame clonotypes and omits some of them. The data hold around 100,000 clones, with 70% to 75% observed a single time. To note about this clone: What it binds is unknown.

This TCR was sampled from a woman aged 18-35 years in good health and CMV-seropositive. Sample: PBMCs. The rearrangement links TRBV19 to TRBJ1-3; the D is unclear. CDR3 sequence (DNA): TGTGCCAGTAGTTCGGCGGCCGGCACCTCTGGAAACACCATATATTTT. Translation: CASSSAAGTSGNTIYF. The full variable domain, completed using reference TRBV19 and TRBJ1-3, is DGGITQSPKYLFRKEGQNVTLSCEQNLNHDAMYWYRQDPGQGLRLIYYSQIVNDFQKGDIAEGYSVSREKKESFPLTVTSAQKNPTAFYLCASSSAAGTSGNTIYFGEGSWLTVV.